This entry features one TCR beta chain sequence. No antigen is known for it. The treatment is: approximately 9-day PBMC culture with coronavirus spike peptide pools or control peptides (ViraFEST assay). The data were obtained in a study of vaccination and CD4 T cells after COVID-19. As for the study in general: The study collected post-vaccine samples a median 72 days after dose two, with a range of 14 to 241. Investigators stimulated cells with overlapping spike peptides drawn from SARS-CoV-2, HCoV-NL63, HCoV-OC43 and HCoV-229E. Cultures serving as controls received a peptide pool (CEFX or HIV-1 Nef) or no peptide.

The CDR3 sequence is 14 residues long. After removal of 6 bases from V and 8 bases from J, the junction contained 5 bases not matched to a gene. CDR1 is MNHEY and CDR2 is SMNVEV in the germline V gene (reference sequence). With the Oncomine TCR Beta short-read assay, DNA from cultured CD4+ T cells was sequenced. TCRdb called the PCR reads again in MiXCR, with one record for every CDR3 protein. The data show roughly 12,000 distinct CDR3 sequences, less than 80% seen once. This TCR was recovered from a human donor who had recovered from COVID-19. The chain couples TRBV27 to TRBJ1-6; 9 bases map to TRBD1. The sequenced sample was CD4+ T cells from blood, cultured in vitro. CDR3 DNA: TGTGCCAGCAGCCGGGACAGGGACTATTCACCCCTCCACTTT. This sequence encodes CASSRDRDYSPLHF.